The 21 T cell receptor beta chains reported below all come from one sample, sequenced in a study of shared clonotypes between healthy human individuals. Here immunoSEQ multiplex PCR was the method, and the copy in TCRdb shows in-frame clones only, minus some. Of 2 million to 3 million clones listed, 80% to 95% are singletons. The sequenced sample consisted of naive CD4+ T cells from PBMCs. The subset was: CD45RA+ positively selected. These receptors were obtained from a man between 18 and 29 years old in good health. Some clones in this sample may be carry-over from other donors' samples.

Only one count was recorded for this clone. The V and J genes are TRBV29-1 and TRBJ2-2; TRBD2 matches 10 bases. V lost 5 bases, J lost 5 bases, and 8 bases stayed unmatched. In germline, CDR1 is SQVTM, CDR2 ANQGSEA. The CDR3 is 15 residues long. CDR3 nucleotides: TGCAGCGTTCGCCGGGGACTAGCGAGGACCGGGGAGCTGTTTTTT. Translation: CSVRRGLARTGELFF.

This chain links TRBV5-1 with TRBJ2-4; D is perhaps TRBD1 (6 bases). Per germline, CDR1 SGHRS and CDR2 YFSETQ. Trimming left V 4 bases short and J 7 bases short, with 15 bases between. The CDR3 runs to 14 residues. The CDR3: CASSPGDRTNIQYF. The CDR3 nucleotides are TGCGCCAGCAGCCCTGGAGACAGGACCAACATTCAGTACTTC.

The chain is built from TRBV19 and TRBJ1-5, with TRBD1 identical over 10 bases. J lost 4 bases, V lost 6 bases, and 9 bases had no gene match. The CDR3 consists of 16 residues. From germline, CDR1 is LNHDA and CDR2 SQIVND (reference sequence). CDR3 bases: TGTGCCAGTAGCCCTGGACCGGGACAGGGGAATCAGCCCCAGCATTTT. Residues: CASSPGPGQGNQPQHF.

The rearrangement joins TRBV18 to TRBJ1-1; unclear D gene. Per germline, CDR1 KGHSH and CDR2 LQKENI. V gave up 6 bases and J gave up 0 bases, with 14 bases separating them. The CDR3 loop spans 15 amino acids. As DNA, the CDR3 is TGTGCCAGCTCCCCCTTGGGATGGATGAACACTGAAGCTTTCTTT. The encoded protein is CASSPLGWMNTEAFF.

The CDR3 spells CASSTGTAEAFF. CDR3 in DNA: TGTGCCAGCTCTACGGGGACGGCTGAAGCTTTCTTT. This sequence joins TRBV28 and TRBJ1-1, with D tentatively TRBD1 (5 bases). This CDR3 comprises 12 residues. The V and J ends lost 8 bases and 6 bases respectively, with 13 bases between them. Looked up from germline, CDR1 is MDHEN and CDR2 is SYDVKM.

The gene calls are TRBV27 and TRBJ1-2; TRBD1 matches 10 bases. J was trimmed by 8 bases and V by 0 bases; bases with no gene match: 9. From germline, CDR1 is MNHEY and CDR2 SMNVEV (reference sequence). The CDR3 contains 16 residues. The CDR3 protein is CASSLSPQTGGGGYTF. The CDR3 nucleotides are TGTGCCAGCAGTTTATCCCCGCAGACAGGGGGCGGGGGCTACACCTTC.

This clone was seen just once. The CDR3 loop reads CASSKRGTNEKLFF. Written as DNA, the CDR3 is TGTGCCAGCAGTAAAAGGGGTACTAATGAAAAACTGTTTTTT. J is TRBJ1-4 and V is TRBV25-1; perhaps TRBD1 as D (5 bases). Germline V gives CDR1 MGHDK, CDR2 SYGVNS. Trimming cost V 5 bases and J 2 bases, with 9 bases left between them. The CDR3 loop spans 14 amino acids.

This CDR3 is CASSTIPGQGFEQYF. The DNA for the CDR3 is TGTGCCAGCAGTACGATCCCGGGACAGGGGTTCGAGCAGTACTTC. The rearrangement uses TRBV9 and TRBJ2-7, with 10 nucleotides matching TRBD1. Trimming at V came to 5 bases and at J to 6 bases, leaving 11 bases not matched to a gene. The germline CDR1 and CDR2 sequences are SGDLS and YYNGEE. The CDR3 totals 15 residues. Variable domain in full (rest from reference TRBV9 and TRBJ2-7): DSGVTQTPKHLITATGQRVTLRCSPRSGDLSVYWYQQSLDQGLQFLIQYYNGEERAKGNILERFSAQQFPDLHSELNLSSLELGDSALYFCASSTIPGQGFEQYFGPGTRLTVT.

The rearrangement links TRBV19 to TRBJ1-5, with D hard to call. Germline CDR1 and CDR2: LNHDA and SQIVND (reference sequence). V gave up 2 bases and J gave up 0 bases, with 11 bases separating them. The CDR3 contains 16 residues. In DNA form, the CDR3 reads TGTGCCAGTAGTATAAGGGTGGGGAATAGCAATCAGCCCCAGCATTTT. Translation: CASSIRVGNSNQPQHF.

The gene calls are TRBV5-1 and TRBJ2-1; D assignment may be TRBD1 or TRBD2 (5 bases each). Germline-derived CDR1 and CDR2 are SGHRS and YFSETQ. Trimming removed 0 bases at V and 12 bases at J, with 13 bases between. CDR3 length: 13 residues. Written as DNA, the CDR3 is TGCGCCAGCAGCTTGGGGGACGCCGAAGGGCAGTTCTTC. The encoded protein is CASSLGDAEGQFF.

The V call is TRBV29-1, the J call TRBJ2-3; tentative D call: TRBD2 (5 bases). The CDR3 is 12 amino acids. V gave up 5 bases and J gave up 5 bases, with 11 bases separating them. Germline lookup yields CDR1 SQVTM and CDR2 ANQGSEA. This CDR3 reads CSVRGMVDTQYF. The DNA of the CDR3 is TGCAGCGTTCGGGGTATGGTAGATACGCAGTATTTT.

J is TRBJ1-6 and V is TRBV7-2; D may be TRBD1 (6 bases). The V and J ends lost 10 bases and 9 bases respectively, with 16 bases between them. The CDR3 is made up of 13 amino acids. CDR1 is SGHTA and CDR2 is FQGNSA in the germline V gene. The CDR3 DNA follows: TGTGCCATAGGGGCAGGGGCGGGTTCACCCCTCCACTTT. Translating gives CAIGAGAGSPLHF.

The chain has TRBV28 and TRBJ2-7, with D unclear. Between the trimmed V and J ends, which lost 5 bases and 3 bases, there was a span of 17 bases. CDR1 is MDHEN, CDR2 SYDVKM, per germline. CDR3 length: 15 residues. CDR3 amino acids: CASSRQSSLNYEQYF. The CDR3 nucleotides are TGTGCCAGCAGTCGGCAGAGTAGTTTAAACTACGAGCAGTACTTC.

V and J are TRBV5-1 and TRBJ2-3; D unclear. V was clipped by 2 bases and J by 0 bases, with 10 bases between them. This CDR3 has 15 amino acids. Germline CDR1 is SGHRS and CDR2 is YFSETQ. The CDR3 bases are TGCGCCAGCAGCTTCCGGCTCACAAGCACAGATACGCAGTATTTT. Protein: CASSFRLTSTDTQYF.

The V gene is TRBV12-5, the J gene TRBJ2-7, with TRBD2 matching 7 bases. Germline CDR1 reads LGHNT; CDR2 reads FRNRAP. There are 15 residues in the CDR3. With 9 bases clipped from V and 3 bases from J, the junction kept 14 bases outside the gene matches. Written as DNA, the CDR3 is TGTGCTAGCCCAACCGGGGAGGGCAAGAGCTACGAGCAGTACTTC. It is translated as CASPTGEGKSYEQYF.

The CDR3 spells CASTNNRGNQETQYF. Written as DNA, the CDR3 is TGTGCCAGCACGAATAACAGGGGAAATCAAGAGACCCAGTACTTC. The chain is built from TRBV28 and TRBJ2-5; 7 bases map to TRBD1. V lost 7 bases and J lost 2; bases outside the gene matches: 10. CDR3 length: 15 residues. Germline CDR1 reads MDHEN; CDR2 reads SYDVKM.

A few counts support this clone. The same CDR3 arises from other DNA sequences in this sample as well. The chain has TRBV5-1 and TRBJ1-3; D perhaps matches TRBD1 (5 bases). The V and J ends lost 0 bases and 2 bases respectively, with 6 bases between them. Per the germline V gene, CDR1 is SGHRS and CDR2 is YFSETQ. CDR3 length equals 14 residues. CDR3 amino acids: CASSLGQPGNTIYF. CDR3 nucleotides: TGCGCCAGCAGCTTGGGACAGCCTGGAAACACCATATATTTT.

The rearrangement joins TRBV28 to TRBJ2-1; no firm D call. Germline V gives CDR1 MDHEN, CDR2 SYDVKM. The V gene lost 5 bases and the J gene lost 2 bases, with 10 bases spanning the gap. This CDR3 is built from 14 residues. This CDR3 is CASSLSVAYNEQFF. DNA of the CDR3: TGTGCCAGCAGTCTAAGCGTGGCCTACAATGAGCAGTTCTTC.

CDR3 DNA: TGTGCCAGCAGTTCTGCAAACCAAGAGACCCAGTACTTC. Translated: CASSSANQETQYF. The gene calls are TRBV6-6 and TRBJ2-5; D not certain. This CDR3 comprises 13 residues. Germline CDR1 MNHNY, CDR2 SVGAGI (reference sequence). V was clipped by 4 bases and J by 0 bases, with 6 bases between them.

This clone was seen only once. The chain carries TRBV5-1 and TRBJ1-2; no reliable D call. Germline values: CDR1 SGHRS, CDR2 YFSETQ. Trimming cost V 1 base and J 0 bases, with 13 bases left between them. The CDR3 is 16 residues long. The CDR3 DNA reads TGCGCCAGCAGCTTGCAAGGAGATCAAGCTAACTATGGCTACACCTTC. Encoded protein: CASSLQGDQANYGYTF. Variable domain in full (rest from reference TRBV5-1 and TRBJ1-2): KAGVTQTPRYLIKTRGQQVTLSCSPISGHRSVSWYQQTPGQGLQFLFEYFSETQRNKGNFPGRFSGRQFSNSRSEMNVSTLELGDSALYLCASSLQGDQANYGYTFGSGTRLTVV.

The chain recombines TRBV7-2 with TRBJ2-7; TRBD1 matches 11 bases. Per germline, CDR1 SGHTA and CDR2 FQGNSA. The J segment lost 7 bases and the V segment lost 5 bases, leaving 7 bases of the junction unmatched. The CDR3 has 14 amino acids. The CDR3, as DNA: TGTGCCAGCAGCCCCGGACAGGGGGCGCAAGAGCAGTACTTC. As protein: CASSPGQGAQEQYF.